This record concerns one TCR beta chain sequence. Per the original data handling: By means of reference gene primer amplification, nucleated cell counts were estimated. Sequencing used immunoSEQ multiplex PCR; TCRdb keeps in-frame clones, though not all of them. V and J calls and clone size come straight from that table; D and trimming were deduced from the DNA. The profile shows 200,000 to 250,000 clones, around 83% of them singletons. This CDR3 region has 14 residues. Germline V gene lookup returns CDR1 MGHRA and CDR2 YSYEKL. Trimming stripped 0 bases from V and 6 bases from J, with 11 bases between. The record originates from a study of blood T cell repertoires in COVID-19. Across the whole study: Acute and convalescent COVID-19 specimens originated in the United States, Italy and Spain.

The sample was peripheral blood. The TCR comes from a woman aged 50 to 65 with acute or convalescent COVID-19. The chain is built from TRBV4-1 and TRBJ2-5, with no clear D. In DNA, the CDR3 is TGCGCCAGCAGCCAAGAAGTAGTGGGCCAGACCCAGTACTTC. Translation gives CASSQEVVGQTQYF.